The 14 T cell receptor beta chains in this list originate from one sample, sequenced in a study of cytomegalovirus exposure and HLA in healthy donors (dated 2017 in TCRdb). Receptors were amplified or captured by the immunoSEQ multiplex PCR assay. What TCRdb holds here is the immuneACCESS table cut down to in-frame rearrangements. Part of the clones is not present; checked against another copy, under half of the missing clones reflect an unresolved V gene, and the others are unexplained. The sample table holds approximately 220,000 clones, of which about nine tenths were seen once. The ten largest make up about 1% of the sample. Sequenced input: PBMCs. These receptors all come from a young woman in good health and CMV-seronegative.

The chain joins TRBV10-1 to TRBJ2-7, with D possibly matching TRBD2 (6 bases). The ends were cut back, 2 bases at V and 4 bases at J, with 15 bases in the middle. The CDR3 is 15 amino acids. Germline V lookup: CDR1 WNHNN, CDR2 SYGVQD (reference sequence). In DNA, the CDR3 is TGCGCCAGCAGTGAGAGGGGACTGACCTGGTACGAGCAGTACTTC. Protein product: CASSERGLTWYEQYF.

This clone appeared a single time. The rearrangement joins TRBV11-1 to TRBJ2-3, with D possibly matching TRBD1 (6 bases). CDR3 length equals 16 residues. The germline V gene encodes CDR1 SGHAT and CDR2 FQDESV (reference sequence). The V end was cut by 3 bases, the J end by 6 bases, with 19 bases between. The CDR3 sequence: CASSFGDTYRRDTQYF. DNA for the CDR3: TGTGCCAGCAGCTTTGGGGACACCTACCGACGGGATACGCAGTATTTT.

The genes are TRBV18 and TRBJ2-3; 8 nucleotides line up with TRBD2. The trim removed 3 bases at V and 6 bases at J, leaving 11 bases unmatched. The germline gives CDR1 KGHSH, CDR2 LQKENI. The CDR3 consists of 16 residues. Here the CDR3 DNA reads TGTGCCAGCTCACCCCCTCCGGGACTAGAGGTCGATACGCAGTATTTT. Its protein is CASSPPPGLEVDTQYF.

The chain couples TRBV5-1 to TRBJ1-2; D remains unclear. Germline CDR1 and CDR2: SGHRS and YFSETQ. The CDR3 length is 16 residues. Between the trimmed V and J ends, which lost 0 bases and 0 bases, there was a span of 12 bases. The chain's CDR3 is CASSLERSTSNYGYTF. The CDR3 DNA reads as TGCGCCAGCAGCTTGGAACGGTCCACCTCTAACTATGGCTACACCTTC.

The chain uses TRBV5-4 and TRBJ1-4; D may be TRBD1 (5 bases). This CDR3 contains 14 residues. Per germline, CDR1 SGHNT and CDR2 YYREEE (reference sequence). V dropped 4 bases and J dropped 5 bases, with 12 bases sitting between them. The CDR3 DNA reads TGTGCCAGCAGCCCCGACAGCCACAATGAAAAACTGTTTTTT. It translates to CASSPDSHNEKLFF.

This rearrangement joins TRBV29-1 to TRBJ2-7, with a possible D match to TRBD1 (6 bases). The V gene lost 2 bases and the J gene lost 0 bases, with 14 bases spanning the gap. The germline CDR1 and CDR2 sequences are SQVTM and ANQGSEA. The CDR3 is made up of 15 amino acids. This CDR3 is CSVEWPDSHSYEQYF. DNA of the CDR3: TGCAGCGTTGAATGGCCGGACAGCCACTCCTACGAGCAGTACTTC.

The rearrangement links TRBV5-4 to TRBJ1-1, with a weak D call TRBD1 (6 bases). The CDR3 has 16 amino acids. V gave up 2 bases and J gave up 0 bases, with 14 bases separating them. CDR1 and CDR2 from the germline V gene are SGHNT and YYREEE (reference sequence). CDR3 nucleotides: TGTGCCAGCAGCTTCAGTCCAGGGGACATGAACACTGAAGCTTTCTTT. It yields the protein CASSFSPGDMNTEAFF.

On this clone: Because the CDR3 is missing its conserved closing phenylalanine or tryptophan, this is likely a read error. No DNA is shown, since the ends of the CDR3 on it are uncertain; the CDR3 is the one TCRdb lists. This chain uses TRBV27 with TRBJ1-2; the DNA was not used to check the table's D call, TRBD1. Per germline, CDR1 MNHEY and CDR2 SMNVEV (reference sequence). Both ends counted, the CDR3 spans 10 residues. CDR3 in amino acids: CASSFAGQWE.

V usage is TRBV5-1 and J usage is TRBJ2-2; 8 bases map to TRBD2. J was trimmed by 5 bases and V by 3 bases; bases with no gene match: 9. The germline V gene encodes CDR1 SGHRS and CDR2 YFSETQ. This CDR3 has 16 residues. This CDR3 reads CASSSAGTRRTGELFF. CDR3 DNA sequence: TGCGCCAGCAGCTCCGCCGGGACTAGAAGGACCGGGGAGCTGTTTTTT.

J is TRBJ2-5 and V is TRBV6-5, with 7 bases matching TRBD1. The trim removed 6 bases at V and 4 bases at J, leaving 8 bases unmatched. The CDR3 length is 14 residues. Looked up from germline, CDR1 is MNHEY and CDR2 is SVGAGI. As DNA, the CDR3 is TGTGCCAGCAGGCGATACAGGGGTGGAGAGACCCAGTACTTC. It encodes CASRRYRGGETQYF.

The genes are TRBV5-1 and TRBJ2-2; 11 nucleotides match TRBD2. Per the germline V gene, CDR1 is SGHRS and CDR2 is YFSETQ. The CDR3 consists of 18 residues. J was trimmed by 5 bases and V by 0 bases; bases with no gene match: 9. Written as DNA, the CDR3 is TGCGCCAGCAGCTTGGCTGTACTAGCGGGAGTAGGAACCGGGGAGCTGTTTTTT. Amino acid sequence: CASSLAVLAGVGTGELFF.

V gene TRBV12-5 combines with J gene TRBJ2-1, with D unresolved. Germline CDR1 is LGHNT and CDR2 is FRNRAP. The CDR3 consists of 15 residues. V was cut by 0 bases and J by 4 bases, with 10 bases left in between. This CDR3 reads CASGLVVKNYNEQFF. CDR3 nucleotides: TGTGCTAGTGGTTTGGTTGTTAAAAATTACAATGAGCAGTTCTTC. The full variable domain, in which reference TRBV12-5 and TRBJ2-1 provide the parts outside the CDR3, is DARVTQTPRHKVTEMGQEVTMRCQPILGHNTVFWYRQTMMQGLELLAYFRNRAPLDDSGMPKDRFSAEMPDATLATLKIQPSEPRDSAVYFCASGLVVKNYNEQFFGPGTRLTVL.

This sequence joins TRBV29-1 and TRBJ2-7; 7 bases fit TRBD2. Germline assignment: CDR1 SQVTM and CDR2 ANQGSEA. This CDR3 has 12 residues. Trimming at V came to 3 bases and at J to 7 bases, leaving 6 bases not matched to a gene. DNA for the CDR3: TGCAGCGTTGAGCCAGGGCGGGGGGAGCAGTACTTC. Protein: CSVEPGRGEQYF.

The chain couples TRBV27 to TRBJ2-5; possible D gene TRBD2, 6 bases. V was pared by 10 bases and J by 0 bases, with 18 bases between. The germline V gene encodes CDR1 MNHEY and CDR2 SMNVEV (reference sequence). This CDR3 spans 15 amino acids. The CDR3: CATRWGSGYQETQYF. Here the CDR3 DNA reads TGTGCCACCCGGTGGGGTAGCGGTTACCAAGAGACCCAGTACTTC.